These T cell receptor beta chains were read from a single sample in a study of PD-1 blockade in mismatch repair-deficient tumors. The table came from immunoSEQ multiplex PCR; TCRdb's copy has only in-frame clones and leaves some out. Here the sample spans about 100,000 clones, under 90% being singletons. The starting material was peripheral blood, obtained roughly 35 weeks after starting pembrolizumab. These receptors came from an adult with mismatch repair-deficient cancer. CDR3s include the opening cysteine and the closing phenylalanine or tryptophan. A D gene is named only where the DNA matches it firmly. Only some rows state a clone size, as once, few, many or a class for expanded clones.

J gene: TRBJ2-7; D gene: -; clone size: -; V gene: TRBV6-5; CDR3 protein: CASSGTENYEQYF; CDR3 DNA: TGTGCCAGCAGTGGGACGGAAAACTACGAGCAGTACTTC
J gene: TRBJ2-1; D gene: -; clone size: -; V gene: TRBV6-5; CDR3 protein: CASGRGNSLNNEQFF; CDR3 DNA: TGTGCCAGCGGGCGGGGAAACTCACTAAACAATGAGCAGTTCTTC
J gene: TRBJ1-4; D gene: -; clone size: -; V gene: TRBV15; CDR3 protein: CATSRDLKATNEKLFF; CDR3 DNA: TGTGCCACCAGCAGAGATCTGAAGGCAACTAATGAAAAACTGTTTTTT
J gene: TRBJ2-7; D gene: TRBD1; clone size: -; V gene: TRBV25-1; CDR3 protein: CASSEYFTGTVGSEQYF; CDR3 DNA: TGTGCCAGCAGTGAATACTTTACCGGGACAGTGGGGAGTGAGCAGTACTTC
J gene: TRBJ2-7; D gene: TRBD2; clone size: -; V gene: TRBV2; CDR3 protein: CASSEAGLDYEQYF; CDR3 DNA: TGTGCCAGCAGTGAAGCGGGACTAGACTACGAGCAGTACTTC
J gene: TRBJ2-1; D gene: -; clone size: -; V gene: TRBV29-1; CDR3 protein: CSVERGANEQFF; CDR3 DNA: TGCAGCGTTGAGCGGGGCGCCAATGAGCAGTTCTTC
J gene: TRBJ2-3; D gene: -; clone size: -; V gene: TRBV11-2; CDR3 protein: CASRGLRAGTDTQYF; CDR3 DNA: TGTGCCAGCCGAGGGCTTAGAGCGGGCACAGATACGCAGTATTTT
J gene: TRBJ2-7; D gene: -; clone size: -; V gene: TRBV6-1; CDR3 protein: CASSELFASSYEQYF; CDR3 DNA: TGTGCCAGCAGTGAACTATTTGCGAGCTCCTACGAGCAGTACTTC
J gene: TRBJ2-7; D gene: -; clone size: -; V gene: TRBV7-2; CDR3 protein: CASSLAGMDEQYF; CDR3 DNA: TGTGCCAGCAGCTTAGCAGGGATGGACGAGCAGTACTTC
J gene: TRBJ1-1; D gene: TRBD1; clone size: -; V gene: TRBV7-9; CDR3 protein: CASSPPTGLAEAFF; CDR3 DNA: TGTGCCAGCAGCCCACCGACAGGGTTGGCTGAAGCTTTCTTT
J gene: TRBJ1-2; D gene: -; clone size: few; V gene: TRBV30; CDR3 protein: CAWRTGYGYTF; CDR3 DNA: TGTGCCTGGAGGACTGGCTATGGCTACACCTTC
J gene: TRBJ2-1; D gene: -; clone size: -; V gene: TRBV13; CDR3 protein: CASSPQQGNEQFF; CDR3 DNA: TGTGCCAGCAGCCCCCAACAGGGAAATGAGCAGTTCTTC
J gene: TRBJ2-2; D gene: TRBD2; clone size: -; V gene: TRBV25-1; CDR3 protein: CASRFGTSGPGGELFF; CDR3 DNA: TGTGCCAGCCGATTTGGAACTAGCGGGCCGGGCGGGGAGCTGTTTTTT
J gene: TRBJ2-2; D gene: -; clone size: few; V gene: TRBV7-7; CDR3 protein: CASSLGGTATGELFF; CDR3 DNA: TGTGCTAGCAGCTTGGGAGGCACGGCCACCGGGGAGCTGTTTTTT
J gene: TRBJ1-5; D gene: -; clone size: few; V gene: TRBV6-5; CDR3 protein: CASRIGQTSNQPQHF; CDR3 DNA: TGTGCCAGCAGGATCGGACAGACTAGCAATCAGCCCCAGCATTTT
J gene: TRBJ1-2; D gene: -; clone size: -; V gene: TRBV19; CDR3 protein: CASSRREDYGYTF; CDR3 DNA: TGTGCCAGTTCGCGGAGGGAGGACTATGGCTACACCTTC
J gene: TRBJ2-5; D gene: -; clone size: -; V gene: TRBV27; CDR3 protein: CASRLGQSFQETQYF; CDR3 DNA: TGTGCCAGCAGGCTAGGGCAATCCTTCCAAGAGACCCAGTACTTC
J gene: TRBJ2-7; D gene: TRBD1; clone size: -; V gene: TRBV4-2; CDR3 protein: CASSSDRVYEQYF; CDR3 DNA: TGTGCCAGCAGCTCGGACAGGGTCTACGAGCAGTACTTC
J gene: TRBJ2-2; D gene: -; clone size: -; V gene: TRBV18; CDR3 protein: CASSPPPAEMNTGELFF; CDR3 DNA: TGTGCCAGCTCACCACCACCGGCAGAAATGAACACCGGGGAGCTGTTTTTT
J gene: TRBJ2-1; D gene: TRBD2; clone size: once; V gene: TRBV7-9; CDR3 protein: CASSLWGGNEQFF; CDR3 DNA: TGTGCCAGCAGCTTATGGGGGGGCAATGAGCAGTTCTTC
J gene: TRBJ1-4; D gene: -; clone size: -; V gene: TRBV2; CDR3 protein: CASSPHQGEKLFF; CDR3 DNA: TGTGCCAGCAGTCCACATCAAGGTGAAAAACTGTTTTTT
J gene: TRBJ2-1; D gene: TRBD2; clone size: -; V gene: TRBV2; CDR3 protein: CARTSGRGSYNEQFF; CDR3 DNA: TGTGCCAGGACTAGCGGGAGGGGCTCCTACAATGAGCAGTTCTTC
J gene: TRBJ1-4; D gene: -; clone size: -; V gene: TRBV5-1; CDR3 protein: CASSLGYGASNEKLFF; CDR3 DNA: TGCGCCAGCAGCTTGGGCTACGGAGCCTCTAATGAAAAACTGTTTTTT
J gene: TRBJ2-1; D gene: TRBD2; clone size: -; V gene: TRBV30; CDR3 protein: CAWSVLGGTGTSIREQFF; CDR3 DNA: TGTGCCTGGAGTGTACTAGGGGGGACCGGGACTAGTATCCGTGAGCAGTTCTTC
J gene: TRBJ1-2; D gene: -; clone size: -; V gene: TRBV30; CDR3 protein: CASQRAGVYGYTF; CDR3 DNA: TGTGCCAGCCAACGCGCAGGGGTCTATGGCTACACCTTC
J gene: TRBJ1-2; D gene: -; clone size: -; V gene: TRBV6-6; CDR3 protein: CASSSGIGYGYTF; CDR3 DNA: TGTGCCAGCTCTTCGGGGATCGGGTATGGCTACACCTTC
J gene: TRBJ2-2; D gene: TRBD1; clone size: -; V gene: TRBV7-9; CDR3 protein: CASSPGTVVWAGELFF; CDR3 DNA: TGTGCCAGCAGCCCTGGGACAGTTGTTTGGGCCGGGGAGCTGTTTTTT
J gene: TRBJ2-2; D gene: -; clone size: -; V gene: TRBV4-3; CDR3 protein: CASSPTSFNTGELFF; CDR3 DNA: TGCGCCAGCAGCCCCACTAGCTTCAACACCGGGGAGCTGTTTTTT
J gene: TRBJ1-2; D gene: -; clone size: few; V gene: TRBV10-3; CDR3 protein: CAISQGLKEGYTF; CDR3 DNA: TGTGCCATCAGTCAAGGGCTAAAAGAAGGCTACACCTTC
J gene: TRBJ2-7; D gene: TRBD1; clone size: -; V gene: TRBV4-1; CDR3 protein: CASRLGQDSSYEQYF; CDR3 DNA: TGCGCCAGCAGACTCGGACAGGACAGCTCCTACGAGCAGTACTTC
J gene: TRBJ2-3; D gene: TRBD2; clone size: -; V gene: TRBV9; CDR3 protein: CASSALAGSADTQYF; CDR3 DNA: TGTGCCAGCAGCGCGCTAGCGGGATCAGCAGATACGCAGTATTTT
J gene: TRBJ2-3; D gene: -; clone size: -; V gene: TRBV27; CDR3 protein: CASSLASAGDTQYF; CDR3 DNA: TGTGCCAGCAGTTTAGCATCGGCGGGAGATACGCAGTATTTT
J gene: TRBJ2-1; D gene: TRBD2; clone size: few; V gene: TRBV7-6; CDR3 protein: CASSTSAGDLYNEQFF; CDR3 DNA: TGTGCCAGCAGCACCTCAGCGGGAGATCTCTACAATGAGCAGTTCTTC
J gene: TRBJ2-1; D gene: TRBD2; clone size: -; V gene: TRBV4-2; CDR3 protein: CASSQPKGGAKSYNEQFF; CDR3 DNA: TGTGCCAGCAGCCAACCTAAGGGAGGGGCGAAATCCTACAATGAGCAGTTCTTC
J gene: TRBJ2-6; D gene: -; clone size: -; V gene: TRBV19; CDR3 protein: CASSIPGRGANVLTF; CDR3 DNA: TGTGCCAGTAGTATACCAGGGAGAGGGGCCAACGTCCTGACTTTC
J gene: TRBJ1-3; D gene: TRBD1; clone size: -; V gene: TRBV4-2; CDR3 protein: CASSQEGQGTGNTIYF; CDR3 DNA: TGTGCCAGCAGCCAAGAGGGACAGGGGACTGGAAACACCATATATTTT
J gene: TRBJ1-1; D gene: TRBD1; clone size: -; V gene: TRBV18; CDR3 protein: CASSITGTAEAFF; CDR3 DNA: TGTGCCAGCTCGATAACCGGGACAGCTGAAGCTTTCTTT